The rows below give T cell receptor beta chains drawn from one sample of a study of shared clonotypes between healthy human individuals. Assay used: immunoSEQ multiplex PCR; TCRdb lists only in-frame clones, some missing. The table has about 530,000 clones, over 75% seen once. Material for sequencing was PBMCs. These receptors came from a woman aged 40 to 49 in good health. Some clones in this sample may be carry-over from other donors' samples. The CDR3 runs from the conserved cysteine through the conserved F or W. A D gene is named only where the DNA matches it firmly. Clone size is not always given. Where it is, it says once, few, many or a class for expanded clones.

j_call clone_size d_call cdr3_length v_call cdr3_aa cdr3_nt
TRBJ2-7 . . 15 TRBV11-2 CASSLGGARGYEQYF TGTGCCAGCAGCTTAGGGGGGGCCAGGGGTTACGAGCAGTACTTC
TRBJ2-3 . . 12 TRBV7-9 CASSLQEVTQYF TGTGCCAGCAGCTTACAAGAGGTAACGCAGTATTTT
TRBJ2-1 . TRBD2 16 TRBV28 CASSPHTSGRGNEQFF TGTGCCAGCAGCCCCCATACTAGCGGTAGAGGCAATGAGCAGTTCTTC
TRBJ2-3 . TRBD2 18 TRBV7-7 CASIQPPDSSGSSDTQYF TGTGCTAGCATCCAGCCCCCCGACTCTAGCGGGAGTTCAGATACGCAGTATTTT
TRBJ1-5 . . 14 TRBV6-1 CASRVQGSDQPQHF TGTGCCAGCAGGGTACAGGGTTCGGATCAGCCCCAGCATTTT
TRBJ1-6 . . 13 TRBV19 CASSSNGDSPLHF TGTGCCAGTAGTTCGAATGGGGACTCACCCCTCCACTTT
TRBJ1-3 . TRBD1 16 TRBV28 CASSAAGQGFGNTIYF TGTGCCAGCAGTGCCGCCGGACAGGGGTTTGGAAACACCATATATTTT
TRBJ2-7 . . 15 TRBV6-1 CASCLGQSGTYEQYF TGTGCCAGCTGCCTTGGGCAGTCGGGTACCTACGAGCAGTACTTC
TRBJ2-7 . TRBD1 13 TRBV2 CASSFTGAYEQYF TGTGCCAGCTCTTTCACAGGGGCCTACGAGCAGTACTTC
TRBJ1-3 few . 13 TRBV6-1 CAGTSYSGNTIYF TGTGCCGGTACGTCGTACTCTGGAAACACCATATATTTT
TRBJ1-3 . . 16 TRBV18 CASSPDSRPSGNTIYF TGTGCCAGCTCCCCGGACAGTAGGCCGTCTGGAAACACCATATATTTT
TRBJ2-7 . TRBD2 15 TRBV18 CASSVAGGASYEQYF TGTGCCAGCTCAGTAGCGGGAGGAGCCTCCTACGAGCAGTACTTC
TRBJ1-2 few . 14 TRBV28 CASTLSPRVYGYTF TGTGCCAGCACTTTGTCCCCGAGGGTCTATGGCTACACCTTC
TRBJ2-3 once . 17 TRBV7-6 CASSSPGGRTSTDTQYF TGTGCCAGCAGCTCCCCCGGAGGACGAACTAGCACAGATACGCAGTATTTT
TRBJ2-1 . TRBD2 17 TRBV9 CASSVEAGLAGGGEQFF TGTGCCAGCAGCGTAGAAGCGGGACTAGCGGGAGGGGGTGAGCAGTTCTTC
TRBJ2-3 . TRBD2 16 TRBV7-2 CASSPWGGKYTDTQYF TGTGCCAGCAGCCCCTGGGGGGGAAAATACACAGATACGCAGTATTTT
TRBJ2-5 . . 17 TRBV15 CATSSQPFRALGETQYF TGTGCCACCAGCAGCCAGCCCTTCCGGGCCCTAGGAGAGACCCAGTACTTC
TRBJ2-1 . TRBD2 15 TRBV19 CASSMERELNNEQFF TGTGCCAGTAGTATGGAGCGGGAGTTGAATAATGAGCAGTTCTTC
TRBJ2-7 . . 15 TRBV6-6 CASSPVRGLVGEQYF TGTGCCAGCAGCCCCGTCCGAGGGCTAGTGGGCGAGCAGTACTTC
TRBJ1-3 . TRBD1 16 TRBV28 CASSPSGTGPGNTIYF TGTGCCAGCAGTCCCTCCGGGACAGGTCCTGGAAACACCATATATTTT
TRBJ2-7 few . 14 TRBV28 CASSLKPSSYEQYF TGTGCCAGCAGTTTAAAGCCTAGCTCCTACGAGCAGTACTTC
TRBJ2-7 . . 15 TRBV13 CASSFRDDLSYEQYF TGTGCCAGCAGCTTCCGAGATGACTTATCCTACGAGCAGTACTTC
TRBJ2-3 . . 14 TRBV19 CASSMGPGTDTQYF TGTGCCAGTAGTATGGGGCCCGGCACAGATACGCAGTATTTT
TRBJ2-7 . TRBD2 14 TRBV28 CASSFIAGGYEQYF TGTGCCAGCAGTTTCATAGCGGGAGGCTACGAGCAGTACTTC
TRBJ2-1 . TRBD1 15 TRBV18 CASSRLRDRGNEQFF TGTGCCAGCTCACGACTCCGGGACAGGGGGAATGAGCAGTTCTTC
TRBJ2-1 once . 13 TRBV2 CASTLTGSGEQFF TGTGCCAGCACCTTGACAGGTAGCGGGGAGCAGTTCTTC
TRBJ2-1 . TRBD2 17 TRBV28 CASSLWGLAGGTNEQFF TGTGCCAGCAGTTTATGGGGACTAGCGGGAGGAACCAATGAGCAGTTCTTC
TRBJ2-2 . . 15 TRBV7-3 CASSPFDRLGGELFF TGTGCCAGCAGCCCGTTCGACAGGTTGGGCGGGGAGCTGTTTTTT
TRBJ1-1 many . 16 TRBV19 CASSMDSFTARTEAFF TGTGCCAGTAGTATGGACAGTTTCACCGCTCGAACTGAAGCTTTCTTT
TRBJ2-3 . TRBD2 15 TRBV19 CASRVASGASGTQYF TGTGCCAGTAGGGTGGCTAGCGGGGCCTCTGGTACGCAGTATTTT
TRBJ1-2 . TRBD1 13 TRBV27 CASSWTGGYGYTF TGTGCCAGCAGCTGGACAGGGGGGTATGGCTACACCTTC
TRBJ2-3 . . 12 TRBV6-4 CASSDSSDTQYF TGTGCCAGCAGTGACTCTAGTGATACGCAGTATTTT
TRBJ2-1 . . 16 TRBV5-1 CASRRTQGSAYNEQFF TGCGCCAGCAGGCGAACGCAGGGGTCCGCCTACAATGAGCAGTTCTTC
TRBJ1-1 . . 15 TRBV7-9 CASSLSRRTNTEAFF TGTGCCAGCAGCTTAAGTCGACGGACCAACACTGAAGCTTTCTTT
TRBJ2-6 . . 15 TRBV7-3 CASSATGSGANVLTF TGTGCCAGCAGCGCTACAGGCTCTGGGGCCAACGTCCTGACTTTC
TRBJ1-5 . . 13 TRBV7-2 CASSLNQGQPQHF TGTGCCAGCAGCTTAAACCAGGGTCAGCCCCAGCATTTT
TRBJ2-3 . . 15 TRBV10-1 CASSEGRGSTDTQYF TGCGCCAGCAGTGAGGGTAGGGGCAGCACAGATACGCAGTATTTT
TRBJ2-3 once TRBD2 15 TRBV6-4 CASSISGGATDTQYF TGTGCCAGCAGTATTAGCGGGGGGGCCACAGATACGCAGTATTTT
TRBJ2-3 . . 14 TRBV7-7 CASRKGGLTDTQYF TGTGCTAGCAGGAAGGGGGGGCTCACAGATACGCAGTATTTT
TRBJ2-1 . . 15 TRBV7-9 CASLSRELPYNEQFF TGTGCCAGTCTAAGCCGGGAACTACCCTACAATGAGCAGTTCTTC
TRBJ2-1 . . 12 TRBV7-2 CASSLLGGQQFF TGTGCCAGCAGTCTCCTAGGGGGACAGCAGTTCTTC
TRBJ2-1 . TRBD1 15 TRBV4-2 CASSQAHRGRGEQFF TGTGCCAGCAGCCAAGCACACAGGGGGCGAGGTGAGCAGTTCTTC
TRBJ2-7 . TRBD2 14 TRBV18 CASSPSGRASEQYF TGTGCCAGCTCACCTAGCGGGAGGGCTTCCGAGCAGTACTTC
TRBJ1-1 few TRBD1 13 TRBV18 CASSLRDRDVAFF TGTGCCAGCTCACTAAGGGACAGGGATGTGGCTTTCTTT
TRBJ2-1 . TRBD2 16 TRBV7-2 CASSLAGTSFYNEQFF TGTGCCAGCAGCTTAGCCGGGACTAGCTTCTACAATGAGCAGTTCTTC
TRBJ2-1 . . 16 TRBV4-2 CASSQEPVQPYNEQFF TGTGCCAGCAGCCAAGAACCGGTACAGCCCTACAATGAGCAGTTCTTC
TRBJ2-3 . . 12 TRBV7-9 CASSTTADTQYF TGTGCCAGCAGCACGACTGCAGATACGCAGTATTTT